These 9 T cell receptor beta chains were sequenced from one sample in a study of blood T cells in healthy people across ages. For the second PCR, which ran for about 6 to 11 cycles, a sample-barcoded 5' primer and a J-beta primer mix were used. TCRdb called the 5' RACE reads again in MiXCR, with one record for every CDR3 protein. This sample has about 1.7 million distinct CDR3 sequences, with 28% found just once. Sequencing was carried out using blood. These receptors came from a woman aged 25 to 39 in good health.

The CDR3 DNA sequence: TGCAGTGCTACCGGGACAGGGGCTAGCAATCAGCCCCAGCATTTT. Protein sequence: CSATGTGASNQPQHF. J is TRBJ1-5 and V is TRBV20-1, with 10 bases matching TRBD1. Germline V gives CDR1 DFQATT, CDR2 SNEGSKA (reference sequence). Trimming cost V 4 bases and J 0 bases; bases outside gene matches: 3. The CDR3 has 15 amino acids.

This chain links TRBV11-2 with TRBJ2-1; D possibly corresponds to TRBD2 (5 bases). The CDR3 has 12 amino acids. The V and J ends lost 5 bases and 10 bases respectively, with 12 bases between them. Germline lookup yields CDR1 SGHAT and CDR2 FQNNGV. CDR3 amino acids: CASSHSGSEQFF. The CDR3 DNA follows: TGTGCCAGCAGCCACTCGGGATCGGAGCAGTTCTTC. Based on the CDR3 plus reference TRBV11-2 and TRBJ2-1, the full variable domain is EAGVAQSPRYKIIEKRQSVAFWCNPISGHATLYWYQQILGQGPKLLIQFQNNGVVDDSQLPKDRFSAERLKGVDSTLKIQPAKLEDSAVYLCASSHSGSEQFFGPGTRLTVL.

This clonotype was found a few times. CDR3 coding DNA: TGTGCCTGGAGCTTGAACAGGGGGCGAGGCGAGCAGTACTTC. It is translated as CAWSLNRGRGEQYF. The V call is TRBV30, the J call TRBJ2-5, with 9 positions matching TRBD1. The J call is uncertain, as TRBJ2-7 better fits the DNA end. Germline CDR1 and CDR2: GTSNPN and SVGIG (reference sequence). The CDR3 runs to 14 residues.

This clonotype was found many times. CDR3 nucleotide sequence: TGTGCCAGCTCACCCGGACAGATAGAATTGTACTTC. Its protein is CASSPGQIELYF. The chain uses TRBV18 and TRBJ2-4, with D tentatively TRBD1 (6 bases). Germline loops: CDR1 KGHSH, CDR2 LQKENI. Trimming shortened V by 3 bases and J by 15 bases, and 15 bases separated the two germline ends. The CDR3 extends over 12 amino acids.

The chain has TRBV27 and TRBJ2-1, with D maybe TRBD2 (5 bases). The DNA end is a closer match to TRBJ2-7, so the J assignment may be wrong. CDR3 length equals 14 residues. Germline values: CDR1 MNHEY, CDR2 SMNVEV (reference sequence). The CDR3 DNA is TGTGCCAGCAAGAGGGAGCTGCCCTACAATGAGCAGTACTTC. Its translation is CASKRELPYNEQYF.

This chain uses TRBV5-1 with TRBJ2-1; D is unclear. The CDR3 runs to 13 residues. Per germline, CDR1 SGHRS and CDR2 YFSETQ. CDR3 DNA: TGCGTCCTCGTGGGCGAGAGAAATTATGAGCAGTTCTTC. It translates to CVLVGERNYEQFF.

This clonotype turned up a few times. The junction shows a germline mismatch at one end, possibly a read error. CDR3 sequence: CAGSRPTETQYF. CDR3 bases: TGTGCCGGCTCACGACCCACAGAGACCCAGTACTTC. This chain links TRBV18 with TRBJ2-5; the D is unclear. The V gene's germline CDR1 is KGHSH and CDR2 LQKENI. CDR3 length: 12 residues.

This clonotype was counted a few times. The genes are TRBV7-9 and TRBJ2-1; 8 positions match TRBD2. V trimming: 0 bases; J trimming: 4 bases; junction bases outside the gene matches: 11. The CDR3 contains 18 residues. Germline values: CDR1 SEHNR, CDR2 FQNEAQ (reference sequence). CDR3 DNA: TGTGCCAGCAGCTTAGCAGGGGCTATAGCGGGGCCGTACAATGAGCAGTTCTTC. Translating it yields CASSLAGAIAGPYNEQFF.

V gene TRBV14 combines with J gene TRBJ1-2, with 8 nucleotides matching TRBD1. The CDR3 is 16 amino acids. CDR1 and CDR2 from the germline V gene are SGHDN and FVKESK. The V gene end was trimmed by 1 base and the J gene end by 2 bases; junction bases not matched to a gene: 6. Written as DNA, the CDR3 is TGTGCCAGCAGCCAAGGACAGGGGCGCTCGAACTATGGCTACACCTTC. Translated: CASSQGQGRSNYGYTF.